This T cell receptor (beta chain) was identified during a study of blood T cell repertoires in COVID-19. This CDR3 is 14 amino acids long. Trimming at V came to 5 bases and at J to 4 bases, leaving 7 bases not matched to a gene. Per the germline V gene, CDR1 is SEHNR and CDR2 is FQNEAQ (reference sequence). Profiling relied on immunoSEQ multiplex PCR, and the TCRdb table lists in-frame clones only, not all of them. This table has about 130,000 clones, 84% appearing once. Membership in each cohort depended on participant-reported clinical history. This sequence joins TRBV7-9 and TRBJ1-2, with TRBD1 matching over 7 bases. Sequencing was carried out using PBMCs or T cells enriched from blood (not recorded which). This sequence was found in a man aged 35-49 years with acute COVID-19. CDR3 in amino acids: CASSLGGGSYGYTF. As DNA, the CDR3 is TGTGCCAGCAGCCTCGGAGGGGGCAGCTATGGCTACACCTTC.